This record looks at one T cell receptor (beta chain) sequence and its context. These data belong to a study of blood T cell repertoires in COVID-19. Study information: The analysed material was cDNA or gDNA that came from T cells, B-cell-depleted T cells, or PBMCs.

TCRdb keeps only in-frame clones here, not all; method: immunoSEQ multiplex PCR. The table has fewer than 250,000 clones, approximately 90% seen once. The CDR3 extends over 14 amino acids. Germline V lookup: CDR1 LGHDT, CDR2 YNNKEL (reference sequence). V lost 1 base and J lost 6; bases outside the gene matches: 5. The origin of this receptor is a woman between 40 and 50 years old in a cohort exposed to, infected with or recovered from COVID-19 (not recorded which). Sequenced sample: PBMCs or T cells enriched from blood (not recorded which). This rearrangement joins TRBV3-1 (or the pseudogene TRBV3-2) to TRBJ1-2; the match to TRBD1 covers 7 bases. For the CDR3, the DNA is TGTGCCAGCAGCCAAGGCGACAGGGCAGATGGCTACACCTTC. Translating it yields CASSQGDRADGYTF.